This TCR beta chain is drawn from a study of early T cells in non-severe SARS-CoV-2 infection. Findings of the study overall: VDJdb matching skewed toward anti-spike CD8 responses, missing private and CD4 specificities.

The protocol attached unique molecular identifiers to individual cDNA molecules. TCRdb itself ran the 5' RACE reads through MiXCR, one entry per CDR3 protein. The sample lists 70,000 to 85,000 distinct CDR3 sequences; 9% to 13% were seen once. This clonotype was seen at least ten times. What it binds is not known. The V end was cut by 0 bases, the J end by 1 base, with 9 bases between. Germline values: CDR1 MRHNA, CDR2 SNTAGT. The CDR3 is made up of 15 amino acids. The sample consisted of whole blood. This TCR was sampled from an adult who was a healthcare worker with PCR-confirmed SARS-CoV-2 infection or an uninfected control (not recorded which). The rearrangement joins TRBV6-4 to TRBJ1-1; D not certain. The CDR3 here is CASSDSILGNTEAFF. In DNA, the CDR3 is TGTGCCAGCAGTGACTCGATTCTAGGGAACACTGAAGCTTTCTTT.